This TCR beta chain was obtained from a study of glioma-infiltrating T cells. This clonotype has a single count. The conserved closing phenylalanine or tryptophan is absent in this CDR3, likely reflecting a read error. Amplification of TCR alpha and beta CDR3 regions from RNA used iRepertoire nested multiplex PCR. A single record per CDR3 protein comes from TCRdb applying MiXCR to the multiplex PCR reads. This table has 300,000 to 450,000 distinct CDR3 sequences, about 40% appearing once. Material for sequencing was glioma tissue, nonneoplastic brain tissue, or PBMCs (not recorded which). The TCR sequence derives from a human donor with low-grade glioma or glioblastoma, undergoing nonglioma brain surgery, or in good health (not recorded which).

CDR3 nucleotides: TGCAGTGCTAGAAGAAGCTCTGGGGCCAACGTCCTGACTCTC. Protein product: CSARRSSGANVLTL. The chain has TRBV20-1 and TRBJ2-6; no clear D. The length of the CDR3 is 14 residues. Looked up from germline, CDR1 is DFQATT and CDR2 is SNEGSKA (reference sequence). V lost 2 bases and J 0 bases, leaving 5 bases between the germline ends.